These T cell receptor beta chains were read from a single sample in a study of T cell responses to AZD1222 COVID-19 vaccine. Profiled with immunoSEQ multiplex PCR; TCRdb holds only in-frame clones, not every one. The sample has 95,000 to 150,000 clones; more than 80% are singletons. The specimen was peripheral blood, collected on day 0 of AZD1222 vaccination. The receptors stem from an adult in good health. Each CDR3 is given with its conserved first and last residue. The D gene is left open where the match is weak. Some rows mark clone size as missing; the rest say once, few, many or name a class of expanded clone.

clone_size j_call d_call v_call cdr3_aa cdr3_nt
- TRBJ1-6 TRBD1 TRBV4-1 CASSQVRDRVSPLHF TGCGCCAGCAGCCAGGTCCGGGACAGGGTTTCACCCCTCCACTTT
- TRBJ2-1 TRBD1 TRBV9 CASSARQGRYDEQFF TGTGCCAGCAGCGCCCGACAGGGAAGATACGATGAGCAGTTCTTC
- TRBJ1-1 - TRBV6-4 CASSDFSGQTNTEAFF TGTGCCAGCAGTGACTTTAGCGGACAGACGAACACTGAAGCTTTCTTT
- TRBJ1-1 - TRBV7-2 CASSDRRGSTEAFF TGTGCCAGCAGCGACCGCAGGGGAAGCACTGAAGCTTTCTTT
- TRBJ2-5 - TRBV3-1/TRBV3-2 CASSQVPGPQETQYF TGTGCCAGCAGCCAAGTCCCCGGGCCGCAAGAGACCCAGTACTTC
- TRBJ1-1 TRBD1 TRBV11-2 CASGAPPIVGTGRFTEAFF TGTGCCAGCGGGGCCCCGCCCATAGTAGGGACAGGGCGGTTCACTGAAGCTTTCTTT
- TRBJ2-4 TRBD1 TRBV6-2/TRBV6-3 CASSGTGRGNIQYF TGTGCCAGCAGCGGGACAGGGAGGGGAAACATTCAGTACTTC
once TRBJ1-4 - TRBV6-1 CASSEGRQDWEKLFF TGTGCCAGCAGTGAAGGCAGGCAGGATTGGGAAAAACTGTTTTTT
- TRBJ1-5 - TRBV28 CASSLGQPQHF TGTGCCAGCAGTTTAGGTCAGCCCCAGCATTTT
- TRBJ2-7 - TRBV7-2 CASSAPGFRYEQYF TGTGCCAGCAGCGCCCCGGGTTTCCGGTACGAGCAGTACTTC
- TRBJ1-4 - TRBV10-3 CAISESEQPGDEKLFF TGTGCCATCAGTGAGTCGGAACAGCCTGGGGATGAAAAACTGTTTTTT
- TRBJ1-2 - TRBV7-9 CASSLEGTGVDGYTF TGTGCCAGCAGCTTAGAGGGAACTGGGGTCGATGGCTACACCTTC
once TRBJ2-7 TRBD1 TRBV7-8 CASSPGQGSSYEQYF TGTGCCAGCAGCCCGGGACAGGGAAGCTCCTACGAGCAGTACTTC
- TRBJ1-4 TRBD1 TRBV25-1 CASSGGQGSFEKLFF TGTGCCAGCAGTGGAGGACAGGGGTCATTCGAAAAACTGTTTTTT
- TRBJ2-3 - TRBV12-3/TRBV12-4 CASTFGDTQYF TGTGCCAGCACCTTCGGAGATACGCAGTATTTT
- TRBJ1-1 - TRBV6-1 CASSEARETEAFF TGTGCCAGCAGTGAAGCCAGGGAGACTGAAGCTTTCTTT
once TRBJ1-4 - TRBV6-5 CASRPDHSGGEKLFF TGTGCCAGCAGACCAGACCACTCTGGGGGTGAAAAACTGTTTTTT
- TRBJ1-2 - TRBV5-6 CASSLADRLNYGYTF TGTGCCAGCAGCTTGGCCGACAGACTCAACTATGGCTACACCTTC
- TRBJ2-1 - TRBV5-6 CASSPGVLTRQFF TGTGCCAGCAGCCCGGGGGTCCTCACCCGCCAGTTCTTC
- TRBJ2-7 TRBD2 TRBV28 CASSLAGGTYEQYF TGTGCCAGCAGTTTGGCGGGAGGAACCTACGAGCAGTACTTC
- TRBJ1-1 - TRBV18 CASSSQGVPNTEAFF TGTGCCAGCTCCTCCCAAGGGGTCCCGAACACTGAAGCTTTCTTT
- TRBJ2-7 TRBD2 TRBV7-7 CASSLGGGRDEQYF TGTGCCAGCAGCTTAGGGGGCGGGAGGGACGAGCAGTACTTC
many TRBJ1-2 TRBD1 TRBV7-9 CASSPAQGAGYTF TGTGCCAGCAGCCCAGCCCAGGGGGCAGGCTACACCTTC
- TRBJ2-7 - TRBV11-3 CASSLGTGRIHEQYF TGTGCCAGCAGCTTAGGAACAGGGAGGATCCACGAGCAGTACTTC
- TRBJ2-1 TRBD2 TRBV27 CASSSSGRAHYNEQFF TGTGCCAGCAGTTCTAGCGGGAGGGCCCACTACAATGAGCAGTTCTTC
few TRBJ1-2 - TRBV20-1 CSAPNYGYTF TGCAGTGCCCCAAACTATGGCTACACCTTC
- TRBJ1-4 - TRBV30 CAGGGLLTTNEKLFF TGTGCAGGGGGGGGGCTTCTAACAACTAATGAAAAACTGTTTTTT
- TRBJ2-7 TRBD2 TRBV18 CASSLAGGHEQYF TGTGCCAGCTCACTCGCGGGAGGGCACGAGCAGTACTTC
- TRBJ1-1 - TRBV27 CASSFGGKAEAFF TGTGCCAGCAGTTTCGGGGGAAAGGCTGAAGCTTTCTTT
- TRBJ1-2 - TRBV4-1 CASSQDLRSYGYTF TGCGCCAGCAGCCAAGATCTCCGTTCCTATGGCTACACCTTC
- TRBJ1-5 - TRBV28 CASSSDTHGNNQPQHF TGTGCCAGCAGTTCAGATACACACGGCAACAATCAGCCCCAGCATTTT
- TRBJ2-3 TRBD1 TRBV7-9 CASSGGQSTDTQYF TGTGCCAGCAGCGGGGGACAGTCCACAGATACGCAGTATTTT
- TRBJ1-5 - TRBV19 CASTIGVGLPVQPQHF TGTGCCAGTACCATAGGAGTGGGACTCCCCGTTCAGCCCCAGCATTTT
- TRBJ2-2 - TRBV13 CASSPRGSTGELFF TGTGCCAGCAGCCCACGGGGATCCACCGGGGAGCTGTTTTTT
- TRBJ1-1 - TRBV7-2 CASSPRGGEAEAFF TGTGCCAGCAGCCCCCGAGGGGGAGAGGCTGAAGCTTTCTTT
once TRBJ2-7 TRBD1 TRBV18 CASSPGTADYEQYF TGTGCCAGCTCACCTGGGACAGCCGATTACGAGCAGTACTTC
- TRBJ1-1 - TRBV7-2 CASSLAGRGTEAFF TGTGCCAGCAGCTTAGCGGGCAGGGGCACTGAAGCTTTCTTT
once TRBJ1-5 TRBD1 TRBV6-1 CASSVQGAWGSNQPQHF TGTGCCAGCAGTGTTCAGGGGGCTTGGGGTAGCAATCAGCCCCAGCATTTT
- TRBJ2-7 TRBD2 TRBV10-3 CAIRVLAGGLNEQYF TGTGCCATCAGGGTATTGGCGGGAGGGCTTAACGAGCAGTACTTC
once TRBJ1-1 - TRBV6-5 CASSWTVPGEAFF TGTGCCAGCAGTTGGACAGTGCCGGGTGAAGCTTTCTTT
- TRBJ2-1 - TRBV25-1 CASSELETNIHNEQFF TGTGCCAGCAGTGAATTGGAGACTAATATCCACAATGAGCAGTTCTTC
- TRBJ2-3 - TRBV5-1 CASGGRADTQYF TGCGCCAGCGGCGGGCGGGCGGATACGCAGTATTTT
- TRBJ1-1 TRBD1 TRBV7-8 CASSSWTGDGTEAFF TGTGCCAGCAGTTCCTGGACAGGGGATGGCACTGAAGCTTTCTTT
- TRBJ2-3 - TRBV25-1 CASSDGPGTDTQYF TGTGCCAGCAGTGATGGCCCAGGCACAGATACGCAGTATTTT
- TRBJ1-2 - TRBV7-9 CASSQPGPAPYIYGYTF TGTGCCAGCAGCCAACCGGGACCTGCCCCCTATATCTATGGCTACACCTTC
- TRBJ2-1 - TRBV28 CASSQGPHNEQFF TGTGCCAGCAGTCAGGGGCCACACAATGAGCAGTTCTTC
- TRBJ2-1 - TRBV11-2 CASSQNGWDEQFF TGTGCCAGCAGCCAAAATGGGTGGGATGAGCAGTTCTTC
- TRBJ1-5 TRBD1 TRBV4-1 CASSHLDRGYNQPQHF TGCGCCAGCAGCCACCTGGACAGGGGATACAATCAGCCCCAGCATTTT
- TRBJ1-1 - TRBV21-1 CASSKRGPVTEAFF TGTGCCAGCAGCAAAAGGGGACCGGTCACTGAAGCTTTCTTT
- TRBJ1-3 TRBD1 TRBV4-1 CASSRDRENTIYF TGCGCCAGCAGTCGGGACAGAGAAAACACCATATATTTT
- TRBJ2-5 - TRBV25-1 CASRSFGGETQYF TGTGCCAGCAGATCCTTTGGGGGGGAGACCCAGTACTTC
- TRBJ2-3 - TRBV15 CATSRDRPTDTQYF TGTGCCACCAGCAGAGATCGGCCTACAGATACGCAGTATTTT
- TRBJ2-7 TRBD1 TRBV4-1 CASSPGDRIGEQYF TGCGCCAGCAGCCCTGGGGACAGGATAGGCGAGCAGTACTTC
- TRBJ1-2 - TRBV3-1/TRBV3-2 CASSQAPPSMGYTF TGTGCCAGCAGCCAGGCCCCTCCGTCAATGGGCTACACCTTC
- TRBJ2-1 - TRBV5-1 CASSPTPGFQNEQFF TGCGCCAGCAGCCCTACCCCCGGATTTCAGAATGAGCAGTTCTTC
- TRBJ2-5 TRBD2 TRBV9 CASSEPRLATQETQYF TGTGCCAGCAGCGAGCCCCGACTAGCGACGCAAGAGACCCAGTACTTC
- TRBJ1-3 - TRBV5-5 CASSLAKAGLKDRGNTIYF TGTGCCAGCAGCTTGGCCAAGGCAGGGTTGAAGGATAGAGGAAACACCATATATTTT